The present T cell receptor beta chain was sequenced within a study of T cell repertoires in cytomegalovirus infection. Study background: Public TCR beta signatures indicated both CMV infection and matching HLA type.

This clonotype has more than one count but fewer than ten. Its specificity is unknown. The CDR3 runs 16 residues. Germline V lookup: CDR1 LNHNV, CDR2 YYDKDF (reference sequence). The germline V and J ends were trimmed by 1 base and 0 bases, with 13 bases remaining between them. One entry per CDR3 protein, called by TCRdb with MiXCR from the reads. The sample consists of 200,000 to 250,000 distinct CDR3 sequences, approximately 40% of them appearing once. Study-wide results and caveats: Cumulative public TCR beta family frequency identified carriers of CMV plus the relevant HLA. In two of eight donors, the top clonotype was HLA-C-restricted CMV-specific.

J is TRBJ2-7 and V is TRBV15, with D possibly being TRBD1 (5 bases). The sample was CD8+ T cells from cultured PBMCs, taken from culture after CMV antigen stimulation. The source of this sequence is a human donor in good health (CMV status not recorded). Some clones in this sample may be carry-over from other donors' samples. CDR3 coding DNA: TGTGCCACCAGCAGAGTAAAGGGGCAGAGCTCCTACGAGCAGTACTTC. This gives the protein CATSRVKGQSSYEQYF.